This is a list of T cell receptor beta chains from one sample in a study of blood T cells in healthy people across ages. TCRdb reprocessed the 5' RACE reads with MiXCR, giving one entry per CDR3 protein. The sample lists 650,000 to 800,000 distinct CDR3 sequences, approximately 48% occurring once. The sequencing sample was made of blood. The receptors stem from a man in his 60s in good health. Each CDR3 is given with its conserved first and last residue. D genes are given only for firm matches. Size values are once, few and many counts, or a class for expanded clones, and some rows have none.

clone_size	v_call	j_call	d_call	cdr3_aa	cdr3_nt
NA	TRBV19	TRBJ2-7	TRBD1	CASGRTGGNEQYF	TGTGCCAGTGGGCGGACAGGGGGGAACGAGCAGTACTTC
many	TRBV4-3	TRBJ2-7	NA	CASSQGYRNSYEQYF	TGCGCCAGCAGCCAAGGGTACAGGAACTCCTACGAGCAGTACTTC
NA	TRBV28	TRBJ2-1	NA	CASSFVSQVSYNEQFF	TGTGCCAGCAGTTTTGTAAGTCAGGTCTCCTACAATGAGCAGTTCTTC
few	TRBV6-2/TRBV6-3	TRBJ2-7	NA	CASSTEGHYEQYF	TGTGCCAGCAGTACCGAGGGCCACTACGAGCAGTACTTC
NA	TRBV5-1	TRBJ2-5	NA	CASSWDVQETQYF	TGCGCCAGCAGCTGGGATGTCCAAGAGACCCAGTACTTC
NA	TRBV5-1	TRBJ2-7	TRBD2	CASSLGLAASYEQYF	TGCGCCAGCAGCTTGGGGCTAGCGGCCTCCTACGAGCAGTACTTC
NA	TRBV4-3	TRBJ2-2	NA	CASSQELAGGLFF	TGCGCCAGCAGCCAAGAGCTGGCCGGGGGGCTGTTTTTT
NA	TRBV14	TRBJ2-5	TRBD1	CASSSRQGKGETQYF	TGTGCCAGCAGCTCTCGACAGGGGAAGGGGGAGACCCAGTACTTC
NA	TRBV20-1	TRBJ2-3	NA	CSAREGTTATDTQYF	TGCAGTGCTAGAGAGGGGACCACCGCTACGGATACGCAGTATTTT
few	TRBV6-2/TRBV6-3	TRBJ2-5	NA	CASRPTGPLRGETQYF	TGTGCCAGCAGGCCCACAGGGCCCCTACGAGGAGAGACCCAGTACTTC
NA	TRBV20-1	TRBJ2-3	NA	CSANRARHRGGNPDTQYF	TGCAGTGCGAACCGGGCCCGACACAGGGGCGGGAATCCAGATACGCAGTATTTT
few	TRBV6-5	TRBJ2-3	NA	CASRPPGPTSTDTQYF	TGTGCCAGCAGGCCTCCGGGACCCACTAGCACAGATACGCAGTATTTT
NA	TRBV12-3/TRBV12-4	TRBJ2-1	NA	CASSLAHRVHEQFF	TGTGCCAGCAGTTTAGCCCACAGGGTCCATGAGCAGTTCTTC
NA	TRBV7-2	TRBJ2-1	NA	CASSLVRGTYKEQFF	TGTGCCAGCAGCTTAGTCCGGGGGACCTACAAGGAGCAGTTCTTC
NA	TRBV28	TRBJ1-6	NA	CASSTGPFLHF	TGTGCCAGCTCGACAGGCCCTTTTCTCCACTTT
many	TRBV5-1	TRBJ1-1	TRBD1	CASSLEGQMEAFF	TGCGCCAGCAGCTTGGAGGGACAGATGGAAGCTTTCTTT
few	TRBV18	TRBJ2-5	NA	CASSPVVQETQYF	TGTGCCAGCTCACCGGTAGTACAAGAGACCCAGTACTTC
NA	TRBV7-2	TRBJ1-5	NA	CASSLEWNQPQHF	TGTGCCAGCAGCTTAGAGTGGAATCAGCCCCAGCATTTT
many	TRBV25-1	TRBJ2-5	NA	CASSEPQGNEETQYF	TGTGCCAGCAGTGAACCTCAGGGGAACGAGGAGACCCAGTACTTC
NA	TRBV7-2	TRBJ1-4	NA	CASSQGRVNEKLFF	TGTGCCAGCAGCCAGGGACGGGTTAATGAAAAACTGTTTTTT
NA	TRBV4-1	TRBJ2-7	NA	CASSQKVVSLYEQYF	TGCGCCAGCAGCCAAAAGGTCGTGAGTTTATACGAGCAGTACTTC
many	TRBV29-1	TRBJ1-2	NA	CSVGSISGYTF	TGCAGCGTTGGATCCATCTCTGGCTACACCTTC
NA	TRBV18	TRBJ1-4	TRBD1	CASSQGQNEKLFF	TGTGCCAGCTCACAGGGACAGAATGAAAAACTGTTTTTT
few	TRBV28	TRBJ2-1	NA	CASSPREGPMDEQFF	TGTGCCAGCAGTCCCCGGGAAGGGCCAATGGATGAGCAGTTCTTC
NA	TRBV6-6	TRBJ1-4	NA	CASGRLSGDEKLFF	TGTGCCAGCGGGAGGTTGTCTGGGGATGAAAAACTGTTTTTT
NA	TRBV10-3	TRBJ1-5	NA	CAISEYLGLQPQHF	TGTGCCATCAGTGAGTATCTGGGACTTCAGCCCCAGCATTTT
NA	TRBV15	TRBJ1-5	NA	CATSNFGQINQPQHF	TGTGCCACCAGCAATTTTGGACAGATCAATCAGCCCCAGCATTTT
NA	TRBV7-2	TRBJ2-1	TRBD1	CASSSHGTGWNEQFF	TGTGCCAGCAGCTCCCATGGGACAGGGTGGAATGAGCAGTTCTTC
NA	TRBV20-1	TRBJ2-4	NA	CSARVAVANIQYF	TGCAGTGCTAGAGTTGCGGTAGCAAACATTCAGTACTTC
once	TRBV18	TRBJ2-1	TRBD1	CASSQIPGQGHNEQFF	TGTGCCAGCTCACAAATCCCGGGACAGGGGCATAATGAGCAGTTCTTC
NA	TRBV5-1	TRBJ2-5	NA	CASSNGGNTKETQYF	TGCGCCAGCAGTAATGGAGGAAACACAAAAGAGACCCAGTACTTC
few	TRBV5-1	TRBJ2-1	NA	CASSRYTSSYNEQFF	TGCGCCAGCAGCCGATACACCAGCTCCTACAATGAGCAGTTCTTC
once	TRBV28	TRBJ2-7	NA	CASSFQGGLMGEQYF	TGTGCCAGCAGTTTTCAGGGGGGGTTGATGGGCGAGCAGTACTTC
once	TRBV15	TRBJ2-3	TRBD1	CATSRDLTGRTTDTQYF	TGTGCCACCAGCAGAGACCTGACAGGGAGAACCACAGATACGCAGTATTTT
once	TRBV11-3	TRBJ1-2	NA	CACSPGSDHHTF	TGTGCCTGCAGCCCAGGGTCGGACCATCACACCTTC
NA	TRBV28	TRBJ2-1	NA	CASFGRDHNEQFF	TGTGCCAGCTTTGGCAGGGACCACAATGAGCAGTTCTTC
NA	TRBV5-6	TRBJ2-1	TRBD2	CASSSTTASGGALYNEQFF	TGTGCCAGCAGCTCGACCACCGCTAGCGGGGGAGCCCTATACAATGAGCAGTTCTTC
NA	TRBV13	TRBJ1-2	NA	CASSTGRGYGYTF	TGTGCCAGCAGCACAGGGAGGGGCTATGGCTACACCTTC
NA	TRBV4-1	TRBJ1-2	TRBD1	CASSLGQGDFSYTF	TGCGCCAGCAGCCTAGGCCAGGGGGATTTTAGCTACACCTTC
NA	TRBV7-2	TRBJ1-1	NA	CASSPRAEAFF	TGTGCCAGCAGCCCCCGAGCTGAAGCTTTCTTT
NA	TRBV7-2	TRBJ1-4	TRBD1	CASSLQPGGQGGGKLFF	TGTGCCAGCAGCCTGCAACCTGGCGGACAGGGCGGGGGAAAACTGTTTTTT
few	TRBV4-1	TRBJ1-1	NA	CASSQDRVRTEAFF	TGCGCCAGCAGCCAAGATCGGGTTCGCACAGAAGCTTTCTTT
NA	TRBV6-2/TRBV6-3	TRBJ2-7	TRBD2	CASRDPRGGPSYEQYF	TGTGCCAGCAGAGACCCCCGCGGGGGGCCCTCCTACGAGCAGTACTTC
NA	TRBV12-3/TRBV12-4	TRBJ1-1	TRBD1	CASSFDPGTGGTEAFF	TGTGCCAGCAGTTTCGATCCTGGGACAGGGGGAACTGAAGCTTTCTTT
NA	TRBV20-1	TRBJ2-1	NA	CSAPGLLHNEQFF	TGCAGTGCCCCCGGACTTTTGCACAATGAGCAGTTCTTC
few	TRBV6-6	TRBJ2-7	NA	CASSPFGLSGEQYF	TGTGCCAGCAGTCCCTTCGGACTTTCGGGGGAGCAGTACTTC
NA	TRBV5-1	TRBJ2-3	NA	CASSLQDLGTDTQYF	TGCGCCAGCAGCTTACAAGACCTTGGCACAGATACGCAGTATTTT
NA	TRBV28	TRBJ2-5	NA	CASSSPGLGSRETQYF	TGTGCCAGCAGTTCACCAGGTTTAGGGTCCCGGGAGACCCAGTACTTC
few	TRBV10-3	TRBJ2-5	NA	CAHRVGPGKTQYF	TGTGCCCATCGGGTGGGTCCCGGGAAGACCCAGTACTTC
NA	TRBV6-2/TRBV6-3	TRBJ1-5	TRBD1	CASREQGAGNQPQHF	TGTGCCAGCAGGGAACAGGGGGCCGGCAATCAGCCCCAGCATTTT
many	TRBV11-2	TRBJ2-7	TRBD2	CASSPGAGTSGEQYF	TGTGCCAGCAGCCCAGGAGCCGGGACTAGTGGCGAGCAGTACTTC